These 15 T cell receptor beta chains were all obtained from the same sample, sequenced in a study of blood T cell repertoires in COVID-19. The method was immunoSEQ multiplex PCR; TCRdb's version includes in-frame clones alone and lacks a portion of them. Here the sample spans around 75,000 clones, 79% being singletons. Sequences were obtained from peripheral blood. These receptors were taken from a woman older than 75 with active or convalescent COVID-19.

This sequence joins TRBV7-9 and TRBJ2-2, with 7 positions matching TRBD1. CDR1 SEHNR and CDR2 FQNEAQ come from the germline V gene (reference sequence). After removal of 4 bases from V and 0 bases from J, the junction contained 2 bases not matched to a gene. The CDR3 runs 15 residues. CDR3 amino acids: CASSSGQTNTGELFF. In nucleotides, the CDR3 is TGTGCCAGCAGCTCGGGACAGACGAACACCGGGGAGCTGTTTTTT.

The CDR3 spells CASSFAGGPVYEQYF. In nucleotides, the CDR3 is TGTGCCAGCAGCTTCGCAGGGGGCCCTGTCTACGAGCAGTACTTC. This chain joins TRBV5-5 and TRBJ2-7; 8 bases map to TRBD1. Germline V lookup: CDR1 SGHKS, CDR2 YYEKEE (reference sequence). V lost 2 bases to trimming and J lost 3 bases; unmatched junction nucleotides: 7. The CDR3 is made up of 15 amino acids.

The V and J genes are TRBV11-1 and TRBJ1-5; 7 bases are shared with TRBD1. Looked up from germline, CDR1 is SGHAT and CDR2 is FQDESV (reference sequence). The CDR3 is 15 amino acids. Trimming removed 5 bases from V and 7 bases from J; junction bases left unmatched: 11. In DNA, the CDR3 is TGTGCCAGCAGCCACCCCGACAGGGCACGACAGCCCCAGCATTTT. It translates to CASSHPDRARQPQHF.

The chain links TRBV6-6 to TRBJ1-2; D is ambiguous. Trimming took 2 bases from V and 6 from J, leaving 10 bases between them. Germline assignment: CDR1 MNHNY and CDR2 SVGAGI (reference sequence). The CDR3 contains 13 residues. The CDR3 coding sequence is TGTGCCAGCAGTTACGGGGAGCAGGATGGCTACACCTTC. This codes for CASSYGEQDGYTF.

Here the CDR3 reads CAIRAGRYEQYF. In nucleotides, the CDR3 is TGTGCCATCCGGGCAGGGAGGTACGAGCAGTACTTC. The V call is TRBV10-3, the J call TRBJ2-7; D possibly corresponds to TRBD2 (6 bases). Trimming stripped 8 bases from V and 4 bases from J, with 12 bases between. There are 12 residues in the CDR3. From germline, CDR1 is ENHRY and CDR2 SYGVKD.

This clone appeared once. V usage is TRBV6-5 and J usage is TRBJ2-5, with 7 bases aligning to TRBD2. After removal of 0 bases from V and 1 base from J, the junction contained 5 bases not matched to a gene. This CDR3 comprises 16 residues. Germline-derived CDR1 and CDR2 are MNHEY and SVGAGI. The DNA for the CDR3 is TGTGCCAGCAGTTACTCTGGGGCTAGCGGCCAAGAGACCCAGTACTTC. It yields the protein CASSYSGASGQETQYF.

The CDR3 loop is CAWTSRDRFTYEQYF. For the CDR3, the DNA is TGTGCCTGGACTAGCCGAGACAGGTTTACCTACGAGCAGTACTTC. The chain combines TRBV30 with TRBJ2-7; perhaps TRBD1 as D (6 bases). The CDR3 contains 15 residues. From germline, CDR1 is GTSNPN and CDR2 SVGIG (reference sequence). Trimming stripped 4 bases from V and 2 bases from J, with 18 bases between.

The chain links TRBV2 to TRBJ2-7; D might be TRBD1 (8 bases). V shed 7 bases and J shed 3 bases, with 19 bases lying between them. The CDR3 runs to 15 residues. Germline CDR1 is SNHLY and CDR2 is FYNNEI. Written as DNA, the CDR3 is TGTGCCAGCAAGGGAGGGAGACAGGGGTTCTACGAGCAGTACTTC. This sequence encodes CASKGGRQGFYEQYF.

This clone appeared a few times. V gene TRBV7-2 combines with J gene TRBJ2-7; a weak D match, TRBD1 (5 bases). Per the germline V gene, CDR1 is SGHTA and CDR2 is FQGNSA. V lost 1 base and J 5 bases, leaving 15 bases between the germline ends. The CDR3 is 15 residues long. CDR3 region: CASSLEAGWSHEQYF. The CDR3 nucleotides are TGTGCCAGCAGCTTAGAGGCAGGGTGGTCCCACGAGCAGTACTTC. The complete variable domain, with remaining parts taken from reference TRBV7-2 and TRBJ2-7, reads GAGVSQSPSNKVTEKGKDVELRCDPISGHTALYWYRQSLGQGLEFLIYFQGNSAPDKSGLPSDRFSAERTGGSVSTLTIQRTQQEDSAVYLCASSLEAGWSHEQYFGPGTRLTVT.

V usage is TRBV20-1 and J usage is TRBJ1-1; D gene ambiguous. The CDR3 is 11 amino acids. Germline V gene sequence: CDR1 DFQATT, CDR2 SNEGSKA (reference sequence). The V end was cut by 5 bases, the J end by 7 bases, with 11 bases between. In DNA, the CDR3 is TGCAGTGCTTCCCGGTACGTTGAAGCTTTCTTT. This codes for CSASRYVEAFF.

CDR3 protein: CASSTNRDRQNEKLFF. In DNA, the CDR3 is TGTGCCAGCAGCACTAACAGGGACAGGCAAAATGAAAAACTGTTTTTT. The genes are TRBV2 and TRBJ1-4; TRBD1 matches 8 bases. The CDR3 spans 16 residues. Germline V gives CDR1 SNHLY, CDR2 FYNNEI. V shed 6 bases and J 5 bases; nucleotides not matched to a gene: 11.

The chain carries TRBV7-9 and TRBJ2-3, with 12 bases identical to TRBD2. Germline V gene data show CDR1 as SEHNR and CDR2 as FQNEAQ (reference sequence). V was clipped by 4 bases and J by 2 bases; unmatched bases: 4. The CDR3 is made up of 16 amino acids. CDR3 nucleotides: TGTGCCAGCAGCTCCAGACTAGCGGGAGACACAGATACGCAGTATTTT. Its protein product is CASSSRLAGDTDTQYF.

The J gene is TRBJ2-7, the V gene TRBV11-3, with 7 bases aligning to TRBD2. Losses at the gene ends were 5 bases for V and 2 bases for J; bases not matched to a gene: 9. CDR1 and CDR2 from the germline V gene are SGHNT and YENEEA. The CDR3 is 15 residues long. CDR3 sequence reads: CASSRLGGYTYEQYF. In DNA, the CDR3 is TGTGCCAGCAGCAGGCTGGGGGGGTACACCTACGAGCAGTACTTC.

The chain employs TRBV12-5 and TRBJ2-2, with 9 bases lining up with TRBD2. Germline assignment: CDR1 LGHNT and CDR2 FRNRAP. The CDR3 is 18 amino acids. The V segment lost 1 base and the J segment 4 bases; nucleotides outside the gene matches: 10. DNA of the CDR3: TGTGCTAGTGGTTTGGCACGAGGGAGCGGGGGGTTCACCGGGGAGCTGTTTTTT. It codes for CASGLARGSGGFTGELFF.

Here the CDR3 reads CASSQLQGNEKLFF. CDR3 nucleotide sequence: TGTGCCAGCAGCCAGCTCCAGGGGAATGAAAAACTGTTTTTT. V gene TRBV3-1 (or the pseudogene TRBV3-2) combines with J gene TRBJ1-4; TRBD1 might be the D (6 bases). CDR1 and CDR2 (germline): LGHDT, YNNKEL (reference sequence). This CDR3 has 14 residues. Deletions cut 3 bases from V and 5 bases from J, with 10 bases between.